The count of the clone carrying this T cell receptor (beta chain) is one. Its antigen is not identified. This entry is derived from a study of vaccination effects on CD4 cells after COVID-19. Sequencing followed a ViraFEST assay step that expanded antigen-specific CD4+ T cells with viral peptide pools. It was after approximately 11 days of culture that CD4+ T cells were isolated. Participants were vaccinated with two doses of either the BNT162b2 or mRNA-1273 vaccine. The CDR3 length is 14 residues. Trimming removed 8 bases from V and 7 bases from J; junction bases left unmatched: 9. Germline-derived CDR1 and CDR2 are GTSNPN and SVGIG (reference sequence). TCRdb's table, derived via immunoSEQ multiplex PCR, lists solely in-frame clones and lacks some. This sample carries about 64,000 clones, around 80% of them seen once, and the ten largest clones take 1.5% to 2.5%.

The gene calls are TRBV30 and TRBJ1-6; 9 bases are shared with TRBD1. This TCR derives from a human donor who received a COVID-19 vaccine. Source: CD4+ T cells from PBMCs cultured with HCoV-OC43 spike peptides, taken after COVID-19 vaccination. Subset in this sample: HCoV-OC43 spike overlapping peptide pool stimulation. The CDR3 region has the DNA TGTGCCGGCTACAGGGGGCTGAGGAATTCACCCCTCCACTTT. This encodes CAGYRGLRNSPLHF.